This paragraph covers one T cell receptor (beta chain) sequence. The record originates from a study of cytomegalovirus exposure and HLA in healthy donors. PCR primers comprised 60 Vbeta and 13 Jbeta primers. TCRdb's table, derived via immunoSEQ multiplex PCR, lists solely in-frame clones and lacks some. The sample lists approximately 140,000 clones, around four fifths seen once, with 1% to 1.5% in the top ten. The CDR3 contains 12 residues. Trimming shortened V by 0 bases and J by 7 bases, and 9 bases separated the two germline ends. The V gene's germline CDR1 is SQVTM and CDR2 ANQGSEA. The J gene is TRBJ1-1, the V gene TRBV29-1, with unresolved D. Specimen: PBMCs. The clonotype was recovered from a male donor in good health and CMV-seropositive. CDR3 in amino acids: CSVEDNGVEAFF. The CDR3 coding sequence is TGCAGCGTTGAAGATAACGGGGTTGAAGCTTTCTTT.